What follows are 2 T cell receptor beta chains derived from one specimen sequenced in a study of graft-versus-host responses after intestinal transplantation. These receptors' antigens are unknown. Assay used: immunoSEQ multiplex PCR; TCRdb lists only in-frame clones, some missing. This sample has tens of thousands of clones, with 85% to 95% found just once. Here the sequenced sample was unstimulated CD8+ T cells sorted from spleen or lymph node cells, taken before intestinal transplant. Receptors were obtained from a human donor who received an intestinal transplant.

V gene TRBV6-1 combines with J gene TRBJ2-3; 7 nucleotides agree with TRBD1. The CDR3 is 14 amino acids. The ends lost 3 bases at V and 1 base at J; junction bases unmatched: 1. Germline assignment: CDR1 MNHNS and CDR2 SASEGT. The CDR3 spells CASSDGQGTDTQYF. The CDR3 nucleotides read TGTGCCAGCAGTGACGGACAGGGCACAGATACGCAGTATTTT.

The genes are TRBV6-1 and TRBJ2-7, with D possibly matching TRBD1 (5 bases). The CDR3 loop spans 13 amino acids. The ends were cut back, 5 bases at V and 2 bases at J, with 10 bases in the middle. Germline values: CDR1 MNHNS, CDR2 SASEGT. CDR3 in DNA: TGTGCCAGCAGTATGACAGTAACCTACGAGCAGTACTTC. The encoded protein is CASSMTVTYEQYF.